A single T cell receptor beta chain is shown here with its context. This entry is derived from a study of blood T cell repertoires in COVID-19. Study-wide background: The study drew acute and convalescent COVID-19 samples from the United States, Italy and Spain. PBMCs, B-cell-depleted T cells, or T cells provided the cDNA or gDNA that made up the material.

Authors' processing steps: Estimates of nucleated cell counts were drawn from the amplification of reference gene primers. The protocol was immunoSEQ multiplex PCR, while the TCRdb copy is restricted to in-frame clones and leaves out a portion. The V and J calls and clone size come from that table; D and trimming were worked out from the DNA. The sample gives 100,000 to 150,000 clones, around 87% of which show up once; around 2.1% is in the top ten. Germline V lookup: CDR1 SGHKS, CDR2 YYEKEE (reference sequence). The V end lost 0 bases, the J end lost 0 bases, and 10 bases lay between the germline ends. The CDR3 has 15 amino acids.

The sample was peripheral blood. The receptor comes from a man between 65 and 85 years old with active COVID-19. J is TRBJ2-7 and V is TRBV5-5; D is unresolved. The CDR3 sequence: CASSLEPRFSYEQYF. The CDR3 DNA reads as TGTGCCAGCAGCTTGGAACCTAGATTCTCCTACGAGCAGTACTTC.